Presented here are 4 T cell receptor beta chains from one specimen sequenced in a study of human T cells and chemical hapten exposure. Time point indicated: pre-sensitization, week 0. The treatment: therapeutic diphenylcyclopropenone sensitization with weekly scalp DPC. TCRdb analysed the RACE reads with MiXCR anew, one entry per CDR3 protein. This sample has 200,000 to 300,000 distinct CDR3 sequences, with about 9% found just once. The sample consisted of whole blood, taken in connection with sensitization to the hapten diphenylcyclopropenone (DPC). These receptors were taken from a woman aged 40-49 years with alopecia areata. Some clones in this sample may be carry-over from other donors' samples.

This clonotype occurred a few times. The chain recombines TRBV11-2 with TRBJ1-2; no clear D. CDR1 and CDR2 (germline): SGHAT, FQNNGV. V lost 0 bases, J lost 2 bases, and 10 bases lay in between. The CDR3 sequence is 15 residues long. The CDR3 protein is CASSLDPYGNYGYTF. The CDR3 DNA reads TGTGCCAGCAGCTTAGATCCGTATGGGAACTATGGCTACACCTTC.

This clonotype was seen repeatedly, ten times or more. V and J are TRBV6-2 or TRBV6-3 and TRBJ1-1; D uncertain. The germline V and J ends were trimmed by 6 bases and 6 bases, with 17 bases remaining between them. Germline V gives CDR1 MNHEY, CDR2 SVGEGT. CDR3 length: 14 amino acids. The CDR3 region is CASRAGPRLAEAFF. The CDR3 nucleotides are TGTGCCAGCAGAGCCGGGCCCCGGTTGGCTGAAGCTTTCTTT.

This clonotype has more than one count but fewer than ten. The V call is TRBV20-1, the J call TRBJ2-3, with D uncertain. The ends were cut back, 0 bases at V and 6 bases at J, with 10 bases in the middle. Germline loops: CDR1 DFQATT, CDR2 SNEGSKA (reference sequence). This CDR3 region has 13 residues. Here the CDR3 reads CSARDPRLDTQYF. In DNA form, the CDR3 reads TGCAGTGCTAGAGACCCTAGACTGGATACGCAGTATTTT.

This clonotype was seen more than once but under ten times. J is TRBJ1-5 and V is TRBV5-6, with TRBD1 identical over 9 bases. J was trimmed by 6 bases and V by 3 bases; bases with no gene match: 13. CDR3 size: 17 residues. The V gene's germline CDR1 is SGHDT and CDR2 YYEEEE. Here the CDR3 reads CASSSGSRTGVGQPQHF. DNA of the CDR3: TGTGCCAGCAGCTCGGGTAGTAGGACAGGGGTCGGTCAGCCCCAGCATTTT.